This note documents a single TCR beta chain sequence. Its cognate antigen is unknown. The entry originates in a study of type 1 regulatory T cells. Overall study context: T-allo10 is a Tr1-enriched, alloantigen-specific CD4 T cell product made in vitro.

TCRdb re-analysed the reads in MiXCR, keeping a single row per CDR3 protein. The table shows about 65,000 distinct CDR3 sequences, with around 49% occurring only once. General study points: Tr1 cells had a more restricted TCR repertoire than non-Tr1 cells.

The germline V gene encodes CDR1 SGHRS and CDR2 YFSETQ. V lost 2 bases and J 1 base, leaving 16 bases between the germline ends. CDR3 size: 16 residues. The material sequenced was cultured non-Tr1 T cells, either the whole culture or a sorted T cell fraction (not recorded which). This TCR derives from a human donor in good health. The chain combines TRBV5-1 with TRBJ2-7, with a weak D call TRBD1 (5 bases). CDR3 sequence: CASSFTGAKGSYEQYF. In DNA, the CDR3 is TGCGCCAGCAGCTTCACAGGTGCCAAAGGGTCCTACGAGCAGTACTTC.